This T cell receptor beta chain came from a study of blood T cells in healthy people across ages. Each donor had roughly 10 milliliters of peripheral blood drawn. Extracted total RNA amounted to at least 6 micrograms for each sample. The V and J ends lost 4 bases and 2 bases, in that order; junction bases with no gene match: 4. Germline V gene sequence: CDR1 SGDLS, CDR2 YYNGEE. CDR3 length: 16 residues. Worth noting for this clonotype: Its antigen remains unidentified.

Sample-barcoded 5' priming and a J-beta primer mix drove a second PCR of about 6 to 11 cycles. Every cDNA molecule carried a tag from a template-switch adaptor bearing 12 random nucleotides. TCRdb recomputed calls from the 5' RACE reads with MiXCR, one row per CDR3 protein. The table has about 1.5 million distinct CDR3 sequences, 35% to 45% seen once. Overall study findings and caveats: TCR beta diversity per million T cells fell roughly linearly with age.

Sequenced: blood. The receptor's source is a young woman in good health. The chain combines TRBV9 with TRBJ1-4; TRBD1 matches at 11 bases. In DNA, the CDR3 is TGTGCCAGCAGCCCCCGGGACAGGGGGACTAATGAAAAACTGTTTTTT. Translating it yields CASSPRDRGTNEKLFF.